The 15 T cell receptor beta chains listed next were all sequenced from one sample in a study of PD-1 blockade in classical Hodgkin lymphoma. Every patient relapsed after autologous stem cell transplantation, and brentuximab vedotin exposure varied. The assay was immunoSEQ multiplex PCR, and TCRdb's table has in-frame clones only and misses some. The sample contains about 6,500 clones, approximately 80% of which appear only once. This sample comprised peripheral blood mononuclear cells (PBMCs), obtained at baseline. These receptors all come from a human donor with classical Hodgkin lymphoma.

This clone was seen more than once but under ten times. The chain uses TRBV19 and TRBJ2-5; D not certain. V was clipped by 3 bases and J by 1 base, with 15 bases between them. Germline values: CDR1 LNHDA, CDR2 SQIVND (reference sequence). The CDR3 extends over 16 amino acids. DNA for the CDR3: TGTGCCAGTAGTATTCATTTGGGCAGCTTCCAAGAGACCCAGTACTTC. Protein: CASSIHLGSFQETQYF.

This sequence joins TRBV20-1 and TRBJ2-5; no reliable D call. The germline gives CDR1 DFQATT, CDR2 SNEGSKA (reference sequence). The CDR3 runs 10 residues. V gave up 7 bases and J gave up 3 bases, with 6 bases separating them. The DNA of the CDR3 is TGCAGTGTTCGAGAAGAGACCCAGTACTTC. It translates to CSVREETQYF.

The V call is TRBV7-3, the J call TRBJ2-2, with TRBD1 matching over 8 bases. In germline, CDR1 is SGHTA, CDR2 FQGTGA. The V segment lost 2 bases and the J segment 1 base; nucleotides outside the gene matches: 0. CDR3 length: 15 amino acids. Written as DNA, the CDR3 is TGTGCCAGCAGCTTAGGACAGGGGAACACCGGGGAGCTGTTTTTT. Translation gives CASSLGQGNTGELFF.

Regarding this clone: This sample includes further DNA sequences coding for the same CDR3. The gene calls are TRBV23-1 and TRBJ1-1, with a weak D call TRBD1 (5 bases). Being an ORF, TRBV23-1 has a function that is uncertain. This CDR3 comprises 16 residues. V was shortened by 3 bases and J by 2 bases, with 16 bases between the two germline ends. This CDR3 reads CASSHSCWTLNTEAFF. CDR3 DNA sequence: TGCGCCAGCAGTCATTCCTGCTGGACACTTAACACTGAAGCTTTCTTT.

V and J are TRBV5-1 and TRBJ2-3; weak D call: TRBD1 (5 bases). From germline, CDR1 is SGHRS and CDR2 YFSETQ. The CDR3 spans 15 residues. Trimming pared 2 bases from V and 2 bases from J, leaving 12 bases between. CDR3 region: CASSFGHGDTDTQYF. CDR3 in DNA: TGCGCCAGCAGCTTCGGACACGGAGACACAGATACGCAGTATTTT.

V usage is TRBV9 and J usage is TRBJ1-2; 7 positions match TRBD1. In germline, CDR1 is SGDLS, CDR2 YYNGEE. The CDR3 has 15 residues. The V and J ends lost 0 bases and 4 bases, in that order; junction bases with no gene match: 6. CDR3 sequence: CASSVEGGGSYGYTF. The CDR3 DNA is TGTGCCAGCAGCGTAGAAGGAGGGGGCTCCTATGGCTACACCTTC.

The V call is TRBV9, the J call TRBJ1-5; D not resolved. V shed 0 bases and J shed 2 bases, with 6 bases lying between them. CDR1 and CDR2 (germline): SGDLS, YYNGEE. The CDR3 contains 14 residues. CDR3 in amino acids: CASSVGVGNQPQHF. As DNA, the CDR3 is TGTGCCAGCAGCGTAGGAGTGGGCAATCAGCCCCAGCATTTT.

This clone was seen more than once but under ten times. The gene calls are TRBV6-4 and TRBJ2-3, with 8 bases identical to TRBD2. Per germline, CDR1 MRHNA and CDR2 SNTAGT. V was clipped by 5 bases and J by 1 base; unmatched bases: 2. This CDR3 is built from 14 residues. Here the CDR3 DNA reads TGTGCCAGCAGTAAGACTAGCGGCACAGATACGCAGTATTTT. Translating gives CASSKTSGTDTQYF.

This clone was found a few times. The chain recombines TRBV7-2 with TRBJ2-2; 13 bases are a match to TRBD2. The CDR3 runs 19 residues. The J segment lost 0 bases and the V segment lost 5 bases, leaving 9 bases of the junction unmatched. Germline V gene sequence: CDR1 SGHTA, CDR2 FQGNSA. DNA of the CDR3: TGTGCCAGCAGCGCCGGACTAGCGGGAGTGTCTCCGAACACCGGGGAGCTGTTTTTT. This codes for CASSAGLAGVSPNTGELFF.

In its sample, this clone was seen once. The chain carries TRBV6-1 and TRBJ1-1, with 8 bases identical to TRBD1. Germline V gene sequence: CDR1 MNHNS, CDR2 SASEGT. The ends lost 6 bases at V and 5 bases at J; junction bases unmatched: 11. The CDR3 sequence is 15 residues long. In DNA, the CDR3 is TGTGCCAGCAGGGAAAACCACAGGGGGAGAACTGAAGCTTTCTTT. Translated, it gives CASRENHRGRTEAFF.

In DNA form, the CDR3 reads TGTGCCAGCAGTTCGGGCACCAGGGACGAGCAGTACTTC. Its translation is CASSSGTRDEQYF. The genes are TRBV7-6 and TRBJ2-7; D possibly corresponds to TRBD1 (5 bases). This CDR3 spans 13 amino acids. Trimming pared 6 bases from V and 5 bases from J, leaving 14 bases between. The germline gives CDR1 SGHVS, CDR2 FNYEAQ. The complete variable domain, with remaining parts taken from reference TRBV7-6 and TRBJ2-7, reads GAGVSQSPRYKVTKRGQDVALRCDPISGHVSLYWYRQALGQGPEFLTYFNYEAQQDKSGLPNDRFSAERPEGSISTLTIQRTEQRDSAMYRCASSSGTRDEQYFGPGTRLTVT.

J is TRBJ2-7 and V is TRBV9; TRBD2 aligns across 9 bases. J gave up 3 bases and V 4 bases, and 8 bases lay outside the gene matches. Looked up from germline, CDR1 is SGDLS and CDR2 is YYNGEE. The CDR3 consists of 15 residues. The CDR3 reads CASSQYAGGGYEQYF. CDR3 nucleotide sequence: TGTGCCAGCAGCCAATACGCGGGAGGGGGCTACGAGCAGTACTTC.

This CDR3 reads CASSSRYMDWPRANEQFF. The CDR3, as DNA: TGTGCCAGTAGTTCCCGTTACATGGACTGGCCTCGCGCCAATGAGCAGTTCTTC. The V and J genes are TRBV19 and TRBJ2-1, with D perhaps TRBD2 (5 bases). CDR3 length: 18 amino acids. CDR1 and CDR2 from the germline V gene are LNHDA and SQIVND (reference sequence). The ends were cut back, 5 bases at V and 6 bases at J, with 26 bases in the middle. Full variable domain (outside the CDR3, taken from reference TRBV19 and TRBJ2-1): DGGITQSPKYLFRKEGQNVTLSCEQNLNHDAMYWYRQDPGQGLRLIYYSQIVNDFQKGDIAEGYSVSREKKESFPLTVTSAQKNPTAFYLCASSSRYMDWPRANEQFFGPGTRLTVL.

The V and J genes are TRBV5-4 and TRBJ2-2; D call uncertain. Germline V gene lookup returns CDR1 SGHNT and CDR2 YYREEE (reference sequence). The CDR3 sequence is 14 residues long. V lost 4 bases, J lost 1 base, and 8 bases lay in between. CDR3 in DNA: TGTGCCAGCAGCCAAGAAGAGAACACCGGGGAGCTGTTTTTT. Its translation is CASSQEENTGELFF.

In its sample, this clone ranks as medium-sized. The J gene is TRBJ2-7, the V gene TRBV7-6; TRBD1 matches at 10 bases. CDR3 length: 16 residues. Germline V lookup: CDR1 SGHVS, CDR2 FNYEAQ. The J segment lost 5 bases and the V segment lost 4 bases, leaving 11 bases of the junction unmatched. CDR3 loop: CASSSPPGQGWDEQYF. The CDR3 DNA is TGTGCCAGCAGCTCCCCTCCGGGACAGGGGTGGGACGAGCAGTACTTC.